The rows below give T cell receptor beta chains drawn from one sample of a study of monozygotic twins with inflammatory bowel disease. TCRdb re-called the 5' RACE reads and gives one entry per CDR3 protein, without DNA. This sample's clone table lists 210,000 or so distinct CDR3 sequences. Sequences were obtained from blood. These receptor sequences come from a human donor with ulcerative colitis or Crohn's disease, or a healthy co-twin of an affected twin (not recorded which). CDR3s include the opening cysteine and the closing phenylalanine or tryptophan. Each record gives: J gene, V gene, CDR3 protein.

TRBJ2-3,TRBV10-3,CAIRSITDTQYF
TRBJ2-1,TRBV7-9,CASSQVNNEQFF
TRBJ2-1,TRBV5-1,CASSLSYSGGANEQFF
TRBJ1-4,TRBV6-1,CASSDPTGVIGKLFF
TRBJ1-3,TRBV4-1,CASSQDTQYGNTIYF
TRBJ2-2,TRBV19,CASSISRTGELFF
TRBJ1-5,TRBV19,CASSPGRAQHF
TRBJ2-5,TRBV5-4,CASSPQGWVETQYF
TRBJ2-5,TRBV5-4,CASSRNQGAGETQYF
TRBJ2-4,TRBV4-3,CASSQDWREGAKNIQYF
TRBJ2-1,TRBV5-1,CASSLQDNEQFF
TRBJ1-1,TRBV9,CATSVEGGTSMNTEAFF
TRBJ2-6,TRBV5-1,CASSSSKQGSGANVLTF
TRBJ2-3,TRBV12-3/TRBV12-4,CASSLEKAGDTQYF
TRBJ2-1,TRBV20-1,CSEAGTGAYNEQFF
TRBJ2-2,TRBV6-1,CASKDRGLQNTGELFF
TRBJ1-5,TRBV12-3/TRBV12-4,CASSMRGGNQPQHF
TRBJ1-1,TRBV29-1,CSVVNGDPVLGAEAFF
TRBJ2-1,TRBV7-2,CASSLGGRERSEQFF
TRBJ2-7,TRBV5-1,CASSSTSGTGSYEQYF
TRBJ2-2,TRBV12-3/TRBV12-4,CASTDPQPVGELFF
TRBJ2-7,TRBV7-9,CASSLGRETYEQYF
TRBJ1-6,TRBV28,CASRVPGRGNSPLHF
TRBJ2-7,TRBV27,CASSLGLTPLYEQYF
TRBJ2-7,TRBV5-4,CASSLNQLSGEQYF
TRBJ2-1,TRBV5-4,CASIAPGGRNNEQFF
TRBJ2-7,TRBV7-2,CASSLSGLAPYEQYF
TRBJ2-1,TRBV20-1,CSARMSDNEQFF
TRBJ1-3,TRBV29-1,CSVVGGHFSGNTIYF
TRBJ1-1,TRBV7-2,CASSKPRSGTEAFF
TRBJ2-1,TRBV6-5,CASRNREHEQFF
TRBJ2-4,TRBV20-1,CSAFDIAKNIQYF
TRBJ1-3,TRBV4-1,CASSQEGDPGNTIYF
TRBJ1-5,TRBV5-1,CASSLEGNNQPQHF
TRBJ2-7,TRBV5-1,CASSFGSSGSEYEQYF
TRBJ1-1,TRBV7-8,CASSLEVDSQNTEAFF
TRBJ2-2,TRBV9,CASNSYGGADTGELFF
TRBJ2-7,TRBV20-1,CSASTGTASYEQYF
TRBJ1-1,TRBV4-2,CASSQIGKETEAFF
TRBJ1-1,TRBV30,CAWSPGSGEAFF
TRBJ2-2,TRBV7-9,CASSQRTGGELFF
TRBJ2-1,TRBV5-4,CASSPTSGPSSYNEQFF
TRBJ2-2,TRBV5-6,CASSLRNSNTGELFF
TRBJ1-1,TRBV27,CASRGSHLNTEAFF
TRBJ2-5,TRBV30,CAWSAGLAGGRETQYF
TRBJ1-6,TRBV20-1,CSAEMTGYNSPLHF